This T cell receptor beta chain emerged from a study of blood T cell repertoires in COVID-19. Study at large: Collection of acute and convalescent COVID-19 samples took place in the United States, Italy and Spain.

This CDR3 has 12 residues. Trimming shortened V by 6 bases and J by 5 bases, and 11 bases separated the two germline ends. Per the authors' pipeline: Estimation of nucleated cell counts was performed using reference gene primer amplification. Method: immunoSEQ multiplex PCR; TCRdb's copy keeps in-frame clones and lacks some. The V and J calls and clone size were taken over from that table, and D and trimming were inferred from the DNA. The sample has 95,000 to 150,000 clones, approximately 90% seen once. This clone occurred a few times. V is TRBV12-3 or TRBV12-4 and J is TRBJ2-7, with a weak D call TRBD1 (6 bases). The sequenced sample consisted of peripheral blood. This clonotype was obtained from a man aged 35-49 years with acute or convalescent COVID-19. The DNA of the CDR3 is TGTGCCAGCAGGTCCGACAGGCACGAGCAGTACTTC. This encodes CASRSDRHEQYF.